This TCR beta chain was found in a study of PD-L1 blockade in urothelial cancer. The time point denotes: pretreatment peripheral blood. The repertoire was sequenced with immunoSEQ multiplex PCR; TCRdb's copy has only in-frame clones and lacks some. The sample includes tens of thousands of clones, 84% of them seen just once. The CDR3 spans 16 residues. Trimming removed 2 bases from V and 8 bases from J, with 18 bases in between. Germline loops: CDR1 SGHDN, CDR2 FVKESK. The V call is TRBV14, the J call TRBJ1-4; tentatively, D is TRBD1 (5 bases). This receptor was obtained from a woman between 65 and 79 years old with urothelial cancer. Here the sequenced sample was PBMCs, taken around atezolizumab (anti-PD-L1) treatment. CDR3: CASSQSGALAGEKLFF. The DNA for the CDR3 is TGTGCCAGCAGCCAAAGCGGGGCCTTGGCAGGGGAAAAACTGTTTTTT.